A single sample gave rise to the 9 T cell receptor beta chains below, sequenced in a study of CD8 T cells in Susac syndrome. When the RNA was reverse transcribed, random hexamers were used with an input of roughly 0.5 to 1 ug. TCRdb fed the immunoSEQ multiplex PCR reads into MiXCR, producing one record per CDR3 protein. The data hold 400,000 to 550,000 distinct CDR3 sequences, with more than 70% observed a single time. Sequenced sample: CD8+ T cells from PBMCs. These receptors originate from a human donor with multiple sclerosis.

This chain joins TRBV12-3 or TRBV12-4 and TRBJ2-1; TRBD1 matches at 7 bases. The CDR3 has 15 amino acids. Germline trimming cut 1 base from V and 3 bases from J; bases unmatched to any gene: 3. The CDR3 bases are TGTGCCAGCAGTTTAGGGCCAGGGGGCTACAATGAGCAGTTCTTC. Protein product: CASSLGPGGYNEQFF.

J is TRBJ1-2 and V is TRBV25-1; no clear D. Trimming stripped 3 bases from V and 6 bases from J, with 5 bases between. CDR1 and CDR2 (germline): MGHDK, SYGVNS. The CDR3 loop spans 11 amino acids. DNA for the CDR3: TGTGCCAGCAGTGACGGGGATGGCTACACCTTC. It encodes CASSDGDGYTF.

V usage is TRBV20-1 and J usage is TRBJ2-7; a possible D gene is TRBD2 (6 bases). Germline CDR1 reads DFQATT; CDR2 reads SNEGSKA (reference sequence). The ends were cut back, 5 bases at V and 3 bases at J, with 17 bases in the middle. The CDR3 is made up of 14 amino acids. The CDR3 region is CSAPTGGGYYEQYF. The CDR3 DNA follows: TGCAGTGCTCCGACCGGCGGAGGGTACTACGAGCAGTACTTC.

The chain has TRBV28 and TRBJ2-7, with D perhaps assigned TRBD1 or TRBD2 (5 bases each). Trimming pared 10 bases from V and 5 bases from J, leaving 9 bases between. The CDR3 runs 10 residues. CDR1 and CDR2 (germline): MDHEN, SYDVKM. CDR3 DNA sequence: TGTGCCACGGGGCGGGACGAGCAGTACTTC. Translated, it gives CATGRDEQYF.

The chain couples TRBV16 to TRBJ2-7; D is undetermined. CDR1 and CDR2 (germline): KGHSY, FQNENV. Trimming took 5 bases from V and 4 from J, leaving 9 bases between them. This CDR3 comprises 12 residues. The DNA for the CDR3 is TGTGCCAGCAGCTATATCTATTACGAGCAGTACTTC. Protein product: CASSYIYYEQYF.

This sequence joins TRBV10-1 and TRBJ1-3; D is uncertain. The CDR3 is made up of 14 amino acids. Germline V gene sequence: CDR1 WNHNN, CDR2 SYGVQD (reference sequence). Trimming pared 3 bases from V and 3 bases from J, leaving 9 bases between. CDR3: CASSEEVFGNTIYF. Written as DNA, the CDR3 is TGCGCCAGCAGTGAAGAAGTCTTTGGAAACACCATATATTTT.

V usage is TRBV7-8 and J usage is TRBJ2-7, with 8 bases matching TRBD1. Germline values: CDR1 SGHVS, CDR2 FQNEAQ. This CDR3 contains 15 residues. Trimming at V came to 5 bases and at J to 5 bases, leaving 11 bases not matched to a gene. CDR3 residues: CASSPRTGSIHEQYF. DNA of the CDR3: TGTGCCAGCAGCCCCCGGACAGGGAGCATCCACGAGCAGTACTTC.

The chain uses TRBV27 and TRBJ2-7; possibly TRBD2 for D (7 bases). This CDR3 region has 13 residues. Germline CDR1 reads MNHEY; CDR2 reads SMNVEV (reference sequence). Trimming stripped 6 bases from V and 7 bases from J, with 16 bases between. The CDR3 bases are TGTGCCAGCAGAGTCCGGGGGGCCGGGGAGCAGTACTTC. Protein product: CASRVRGAGEQYF.

The chain links TRBV5-1 to TRBJ2-1, with TRBD1 as a possible D gene (7 bases). The CDR3 is made up of 12 amino acids. Germline CDR1 and CDR2: SGHRS and YFSETQ. Trimming pared 7 bases from V and 8 bases from J, leaving 13 bases between. Written as DNA, the CDR3 is TGCGCCAGCGCGGGGACAGCGGATGAGCAGTTCTTC. Its protein product is CASAGTADEQFF.